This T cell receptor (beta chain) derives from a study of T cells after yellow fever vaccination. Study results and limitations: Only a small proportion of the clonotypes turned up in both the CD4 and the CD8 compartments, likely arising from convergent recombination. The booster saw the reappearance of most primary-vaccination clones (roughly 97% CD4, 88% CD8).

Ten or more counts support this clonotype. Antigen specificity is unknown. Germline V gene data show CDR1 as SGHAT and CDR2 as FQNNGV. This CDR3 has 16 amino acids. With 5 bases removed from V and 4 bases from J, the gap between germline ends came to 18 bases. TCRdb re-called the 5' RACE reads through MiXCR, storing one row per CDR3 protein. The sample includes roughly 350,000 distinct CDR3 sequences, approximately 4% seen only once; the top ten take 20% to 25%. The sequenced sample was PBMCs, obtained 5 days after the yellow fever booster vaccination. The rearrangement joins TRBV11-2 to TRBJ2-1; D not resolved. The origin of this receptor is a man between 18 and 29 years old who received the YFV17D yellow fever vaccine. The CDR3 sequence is CASSLPRPPRYNEQFF. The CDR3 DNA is TGTGCCAGCAGCCTACCAAGACCGCCGAGGTACAATGAGCAGTTCTTC.